This paragraph covers one T cell receptor beta chain sequence. The target antigen is unknown. The CDR3 spans 15 residues. Trimming took off 2 bases at V and 5 bases at J, with 15 bases between the two ends. The germline V gene encodes CDR1 SGHTA and CDR2 FQGNSA. Runs used v3.0 of the immunoSEQ assay and were done at survey level. For every sample, sequencing targeted roughly 40,000-50,000 T-cell genomes. Assay: immunoSEQ multiplex PCR; the TCRdb copy retains only in-frame clones and omits some. The sample lists about 22,000 clones; 70% to 90% were seen once. This sample was taken from a study of long-term antiretroviral therapy in people with HIV. Overall study context: The earliest samples came from an era when ART typically awaited falling CD4 counts.

Study-level results: HIV repertoires spanned narrower CDR3 length ranges than controls.

One or more pre-ART and two or more post-ART PBMC samples were available from each donor. The specimen comprised unsorted PBMCs, sampled 1.3 years after starting antiretroviral therapy. The TCR comes from a man aged 60 to 75 with HIV. This chain uses TRBV7-2 with TRBJ2-5, with D unclear. Here the CDR3 reads CASSLNMGMGETQYF. DNA of the CDR3: TGTGCCAGCAGCTTAAACATGGGGATGGGGGAGACCCAGTACTTC.